This T cell receptor beta chain comes out of a study of T cell responses to AZD1222 COVID-19 vaccine. Study-level background: Analyses pooled second doses at about 4 or about 12 weeks.

The study, taken as a whole, reports: The donor group comprised mostly white British people and more females; the analysis possibly underestimated clonal diversity. There were repertoire samples only from the period after the peak T cell response.

Profiled with immunoSEQ multiplex PCR; TCRdb holds only in-frame clones, not every one. The sample lists about 130,000 clones; 92% were seen once. Turning to this clone: Its antigen is unidentified.

This CDR3 is built from 15 residues. V lost 5 bases and J 0 bases, leaving 10 bases between the germline ends. Germline V CDR1 and CDR2: SEHNR, FQNEAQ (reference sequence). The TCR originated in an adult in good health. The V gene is TRBV7-9, the J gene TRBJ2-2; perhaps TRBD2 as D (5 bases). The sequencing used peripheral blood, collected on day 0 of AZD1222 vaccination. CDR3 residues: CASSLDYPNTGELFF. In DNA, the CDR3 is TGTGCCAGCAGCCTTGACTACCCGAACACCGGGGAGCTGTTTTTT.